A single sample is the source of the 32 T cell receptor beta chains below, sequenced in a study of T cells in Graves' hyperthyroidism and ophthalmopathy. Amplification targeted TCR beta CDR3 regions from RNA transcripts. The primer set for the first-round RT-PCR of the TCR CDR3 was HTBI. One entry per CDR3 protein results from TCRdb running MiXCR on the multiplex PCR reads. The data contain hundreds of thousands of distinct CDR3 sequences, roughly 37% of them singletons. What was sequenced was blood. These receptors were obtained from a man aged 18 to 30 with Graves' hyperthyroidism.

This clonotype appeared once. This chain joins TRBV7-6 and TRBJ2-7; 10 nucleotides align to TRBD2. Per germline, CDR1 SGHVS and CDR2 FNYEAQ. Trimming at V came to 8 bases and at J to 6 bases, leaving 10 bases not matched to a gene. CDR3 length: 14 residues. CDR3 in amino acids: CASSSASGSGEQYF. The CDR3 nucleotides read TGTGCCAGCTCATCGGCTAGCGGGAGCGGCGAGCAGTACTTC.

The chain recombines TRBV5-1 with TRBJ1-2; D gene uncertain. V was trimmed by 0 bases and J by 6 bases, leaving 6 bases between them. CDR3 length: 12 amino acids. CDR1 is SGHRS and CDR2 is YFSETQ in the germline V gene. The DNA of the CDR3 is TGCGCCAGCAGCTTGGAGGGTAATGGCTACACCTTC. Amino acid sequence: CASSLEGNGYTF.

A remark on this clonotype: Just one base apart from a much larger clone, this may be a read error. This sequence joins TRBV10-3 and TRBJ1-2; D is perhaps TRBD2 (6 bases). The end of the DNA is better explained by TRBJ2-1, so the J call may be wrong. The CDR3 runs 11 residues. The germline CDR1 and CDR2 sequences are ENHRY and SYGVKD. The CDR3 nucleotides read TGTGCCATCAGTCGGAGGGATGAGCAGTTCTTC. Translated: CAISRRDEQFF.

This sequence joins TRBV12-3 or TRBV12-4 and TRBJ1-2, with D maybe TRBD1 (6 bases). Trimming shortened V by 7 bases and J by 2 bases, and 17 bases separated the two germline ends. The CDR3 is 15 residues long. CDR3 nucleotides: TGTGCCAGCAAACGGTCAGCGGGGGCGAACTATGGCTACACCTTC. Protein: CASKRSAGANYGYTF.

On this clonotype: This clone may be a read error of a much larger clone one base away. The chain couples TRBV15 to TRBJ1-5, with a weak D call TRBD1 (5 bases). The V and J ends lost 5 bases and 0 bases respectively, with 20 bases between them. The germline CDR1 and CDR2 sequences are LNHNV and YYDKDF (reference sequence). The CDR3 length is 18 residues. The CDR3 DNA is TGTGCCACCAGCGGCGACGCCACTGGGACGGATAGCAATCAGCCCCAGCATTTT. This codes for CATSGDATGTDSNQPQHF.

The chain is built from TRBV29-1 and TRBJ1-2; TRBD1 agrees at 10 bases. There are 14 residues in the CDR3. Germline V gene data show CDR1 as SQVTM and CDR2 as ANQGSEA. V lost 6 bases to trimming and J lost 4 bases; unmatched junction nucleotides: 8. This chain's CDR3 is CSVPPGQGIYGYTF. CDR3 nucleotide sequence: TGCAGCGTCCCACCGGGACAGGGGATCTATGGCTACACCTTC. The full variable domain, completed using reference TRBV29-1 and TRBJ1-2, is SAVISQKPSRDICQRGTSLTIQCQVDSQVTMMFWYRQQPGQSLTLIATANQGSEATYESGFVIDKFPISRPNLTFSTLTVSNMSPEDSSIYLCSVPPGQGIYGYTFGSGTRLTVV.

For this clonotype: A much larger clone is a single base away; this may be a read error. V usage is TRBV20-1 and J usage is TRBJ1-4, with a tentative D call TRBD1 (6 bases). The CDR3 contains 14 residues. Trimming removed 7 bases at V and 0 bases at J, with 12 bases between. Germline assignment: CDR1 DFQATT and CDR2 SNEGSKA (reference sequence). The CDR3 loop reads CSVSGQTTNEKLFF. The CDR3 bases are TGCAGTGTTAGCGGACAGACAACTAATGAAAAACTGTTTTTT.

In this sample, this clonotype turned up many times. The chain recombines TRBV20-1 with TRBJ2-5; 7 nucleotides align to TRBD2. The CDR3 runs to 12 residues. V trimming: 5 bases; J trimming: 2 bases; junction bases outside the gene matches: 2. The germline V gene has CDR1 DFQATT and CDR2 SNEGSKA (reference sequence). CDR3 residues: CSAGGGQETQYF. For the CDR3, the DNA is TGCAGTGCTGGGGGGGGACAAGAGACCCAGTACTTC.

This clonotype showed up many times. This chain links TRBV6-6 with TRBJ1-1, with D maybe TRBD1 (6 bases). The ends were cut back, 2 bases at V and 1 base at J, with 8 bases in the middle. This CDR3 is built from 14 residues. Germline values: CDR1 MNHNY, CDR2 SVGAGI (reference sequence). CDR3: CASSYAGENTEAFF. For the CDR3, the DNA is TGTGCCAGCAGTTACGCAGGGGAGAACACTGAAGCTTTCTTT.

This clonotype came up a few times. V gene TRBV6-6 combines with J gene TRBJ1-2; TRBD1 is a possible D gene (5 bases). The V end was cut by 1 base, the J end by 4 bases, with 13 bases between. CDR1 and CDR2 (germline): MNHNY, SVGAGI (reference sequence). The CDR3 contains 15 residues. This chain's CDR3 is CASSYFREGTYGYTF. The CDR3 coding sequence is TGTGCCAGCAGTTACTTCAGGGAGGGGACCTATGGCTACACCTTC.

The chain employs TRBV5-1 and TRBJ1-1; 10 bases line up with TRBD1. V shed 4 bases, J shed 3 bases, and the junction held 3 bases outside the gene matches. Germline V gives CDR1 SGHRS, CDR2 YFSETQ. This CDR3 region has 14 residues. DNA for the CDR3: TGCGCCAGCAGCCCGGGACAGGGGCACACTGAAGCTTTCTTT. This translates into CASSPGQGHTEAFF.

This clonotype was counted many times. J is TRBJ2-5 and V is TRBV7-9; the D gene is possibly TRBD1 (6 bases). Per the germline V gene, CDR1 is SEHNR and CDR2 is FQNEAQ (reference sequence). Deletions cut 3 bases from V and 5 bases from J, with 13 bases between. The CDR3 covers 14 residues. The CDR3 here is CASSFDRTRETQYF. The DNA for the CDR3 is TGTGCCAGCAGCTTCGACAGGACGAGGGAGACCCAGTACTTC.

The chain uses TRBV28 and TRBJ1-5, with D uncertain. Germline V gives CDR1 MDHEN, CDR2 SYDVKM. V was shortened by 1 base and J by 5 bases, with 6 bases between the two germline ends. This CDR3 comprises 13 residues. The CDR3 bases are TGTGCCAGCAGTTTATTCCCCTATCAGCCCCAGCATTTT. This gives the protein CASSLFPYQPQHF.

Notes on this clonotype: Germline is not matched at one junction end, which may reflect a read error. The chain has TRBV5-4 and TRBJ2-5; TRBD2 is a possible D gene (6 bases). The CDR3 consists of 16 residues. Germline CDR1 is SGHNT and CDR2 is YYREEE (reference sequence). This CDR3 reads CASRLGRWDGGEAQYF. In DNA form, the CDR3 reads TGTGCCAGCAGGTTGGGCAGGTGGGACGGAGGGGAGGCCCAGTACTTC. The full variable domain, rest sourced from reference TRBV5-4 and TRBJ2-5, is ETGVTQSPTHLIKTRGQQVTLRCSSQSGHNTVSWYQQALGQGPQFIFQYYREEENGRGNFPPRFSGLQFPNYSSELNVNALELDDSALYLCASRLGRWDGGEAQYFGPGTRLLVL.

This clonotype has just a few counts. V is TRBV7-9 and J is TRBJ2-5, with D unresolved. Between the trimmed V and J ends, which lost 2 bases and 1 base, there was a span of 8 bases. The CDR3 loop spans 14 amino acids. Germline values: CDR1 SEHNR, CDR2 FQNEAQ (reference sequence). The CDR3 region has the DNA TGTGCCAGCAGCTTAAAGTTCAGCCAAGAGACCCAGTACTTC. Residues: CASSLKFSQETQYF.

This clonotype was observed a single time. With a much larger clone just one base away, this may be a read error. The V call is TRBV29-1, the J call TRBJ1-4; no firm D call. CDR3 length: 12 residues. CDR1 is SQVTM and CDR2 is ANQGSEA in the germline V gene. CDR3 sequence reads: CSVGINNEKLLF. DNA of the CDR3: TGCAGCGTCGGGATAAACAATGAAAAACTGTTATTT.

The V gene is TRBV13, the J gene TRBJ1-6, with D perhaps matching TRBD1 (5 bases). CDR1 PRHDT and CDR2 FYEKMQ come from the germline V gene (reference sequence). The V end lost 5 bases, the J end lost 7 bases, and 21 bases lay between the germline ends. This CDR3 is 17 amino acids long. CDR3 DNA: TGTGCCAGCAGCGCCGTCCCCCGGGGGTTAGGAAATTCACCCCTCCACTTT. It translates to CASSAVPRGLGNSPLHF. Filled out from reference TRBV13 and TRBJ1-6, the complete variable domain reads AAGVIQSPRHLIKEKRETATLKCYPIPRHDTVYWYQQGPGQDPQFLISFYEKMQSDKGSIPDRFSAQQFSDYHSELNMSSLELGDSALYFCASSAVPRGLGNSPLHFGNGTRLTVT.

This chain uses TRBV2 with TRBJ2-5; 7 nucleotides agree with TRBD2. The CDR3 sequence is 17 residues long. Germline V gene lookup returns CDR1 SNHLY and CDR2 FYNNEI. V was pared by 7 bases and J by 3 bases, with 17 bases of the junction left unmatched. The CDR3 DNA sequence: TGTGCCAGCATTTTCACCGGGGCACGGGGACTAAAAGAGACCCAGTACTTC. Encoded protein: CASIFTGARGLKETQYF.

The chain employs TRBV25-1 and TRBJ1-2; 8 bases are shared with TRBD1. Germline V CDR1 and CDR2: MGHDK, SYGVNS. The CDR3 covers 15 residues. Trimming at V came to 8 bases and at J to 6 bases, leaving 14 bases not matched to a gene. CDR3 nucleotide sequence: TGTGCCAGCTCACCAGTGGTGGGACAGGTGGATGGCTACACCTTC. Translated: CASSPVVGQVDGYTF.

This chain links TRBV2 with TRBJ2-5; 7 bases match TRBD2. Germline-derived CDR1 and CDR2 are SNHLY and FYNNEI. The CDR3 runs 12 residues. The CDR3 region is CATTGRTETQYF. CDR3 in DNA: TGTGCTACAACCGGGAGGACGGAGACCCAGTACTTC.

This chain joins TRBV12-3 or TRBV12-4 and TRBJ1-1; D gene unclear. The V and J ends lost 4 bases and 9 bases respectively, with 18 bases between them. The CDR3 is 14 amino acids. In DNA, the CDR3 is TGTGCCAGCAGTTACGTCGATGGGGAGACGAAAGCTTTCTTT. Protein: CASSYVDGETKAFF.

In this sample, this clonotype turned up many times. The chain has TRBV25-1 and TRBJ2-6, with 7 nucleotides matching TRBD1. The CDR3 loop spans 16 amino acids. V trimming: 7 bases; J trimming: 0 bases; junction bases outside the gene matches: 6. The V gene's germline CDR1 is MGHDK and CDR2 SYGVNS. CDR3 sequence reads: CASISGTDSGANVLTF. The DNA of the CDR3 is TGTGCCAGCATTAGTGGGACAGACTCTGGGGCCAACGTCCTGACTTTC.

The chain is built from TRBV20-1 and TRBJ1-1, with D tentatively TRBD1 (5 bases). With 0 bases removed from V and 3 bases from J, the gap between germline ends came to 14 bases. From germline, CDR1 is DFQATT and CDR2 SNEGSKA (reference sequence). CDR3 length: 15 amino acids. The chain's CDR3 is CSARDYTMGDTEAFF. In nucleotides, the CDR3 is TGCAGTGCTAGAGATTACACGATGGGGGACACTGAAGCTTTCTTT.

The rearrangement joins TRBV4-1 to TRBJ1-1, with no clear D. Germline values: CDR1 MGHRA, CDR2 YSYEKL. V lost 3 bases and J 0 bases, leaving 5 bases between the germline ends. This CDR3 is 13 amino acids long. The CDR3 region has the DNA TGCGCCAGCAGCCACCCGATGAACACTGAAGCTTTCTTT. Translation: CASSHPMNTEAFF.

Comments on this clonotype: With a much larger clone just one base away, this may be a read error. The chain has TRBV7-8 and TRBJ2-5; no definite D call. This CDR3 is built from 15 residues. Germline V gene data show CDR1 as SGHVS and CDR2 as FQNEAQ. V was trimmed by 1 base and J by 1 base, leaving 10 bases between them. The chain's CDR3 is CASSLGVGLQETQYF. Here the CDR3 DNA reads TGTGCCAGCAGCTTAGGAGTCGGGCTCCAAGAGACCCAGTACTTC.

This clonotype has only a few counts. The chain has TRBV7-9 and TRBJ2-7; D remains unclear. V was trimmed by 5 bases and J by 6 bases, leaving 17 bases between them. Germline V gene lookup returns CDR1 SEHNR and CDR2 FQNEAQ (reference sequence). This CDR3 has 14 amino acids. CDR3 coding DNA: TGTGCCAGCAGCCCCTGGAGTAACGCACCCGAGCAGTACTTC. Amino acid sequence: CASSPWSNAPEQYF. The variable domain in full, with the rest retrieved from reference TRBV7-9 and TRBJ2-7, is DTGVSQNPRHKITKRGQNVTFRCDPISEHNRLYWYRQTLGQGPEFLTYFQNEAQLEKSRLLSDRFSAERPKGSFSTLEIQRTEQGDSAMYLCASSPWSNAPEQYFGPGTRLTVT.

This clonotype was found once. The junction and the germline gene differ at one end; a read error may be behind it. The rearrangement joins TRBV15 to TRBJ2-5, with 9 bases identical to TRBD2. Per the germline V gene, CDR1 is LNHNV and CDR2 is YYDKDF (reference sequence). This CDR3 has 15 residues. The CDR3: CASSPSTSGQETQYF. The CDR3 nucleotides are TGTGCCAGCAGCCCGTCAACTAGCGGGCAAGAGACCCAGTACTTC.

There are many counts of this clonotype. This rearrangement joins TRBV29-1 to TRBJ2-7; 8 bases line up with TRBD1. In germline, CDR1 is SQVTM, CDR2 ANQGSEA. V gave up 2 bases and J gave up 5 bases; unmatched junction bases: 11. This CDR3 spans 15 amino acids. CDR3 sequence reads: CSVESRDRNYDEQYF. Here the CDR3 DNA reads TGCAGCGTTGAAAGCCGGGACAGGAACTACGACGAGCAGTACTTC.

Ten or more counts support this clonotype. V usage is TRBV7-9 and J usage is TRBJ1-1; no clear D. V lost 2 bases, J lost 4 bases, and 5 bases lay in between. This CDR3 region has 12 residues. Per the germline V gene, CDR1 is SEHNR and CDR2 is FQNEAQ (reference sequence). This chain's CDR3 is CASSLLSTEAFF. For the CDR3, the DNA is TGTGCCAGCAGCTTATTATCCACTGAAGCTTTCTTT.

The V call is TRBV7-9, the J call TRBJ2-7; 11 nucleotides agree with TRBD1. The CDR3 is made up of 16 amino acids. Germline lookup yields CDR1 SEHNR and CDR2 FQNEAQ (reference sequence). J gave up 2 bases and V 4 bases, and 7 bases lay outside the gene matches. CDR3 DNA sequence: TGTGCCAGCAGCTCGCCCGGGACAGGGGGTCCCTACGAGCAGTACTTC. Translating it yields CASSSPGTGGPYEQYF.

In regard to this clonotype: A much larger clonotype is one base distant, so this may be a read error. The CDR3 DNA reads as TGCAGCGTCGTTCGGCTAGCGGGGGCCGGGGAGCTGTTTTTT. Its protein product is CSVVRLAGAGELFF. The gene calls are TRBV29-1 and TRBJ2-2; 10 nucleotides agree with TRBD2. CDR3 length: 14 residues. V dropped 6 bases and J dropped 6; count of bases not matched to a gene: 7. Looked up from germline, CDR1 is SQVTM and CDR2 is ANQGSEA.

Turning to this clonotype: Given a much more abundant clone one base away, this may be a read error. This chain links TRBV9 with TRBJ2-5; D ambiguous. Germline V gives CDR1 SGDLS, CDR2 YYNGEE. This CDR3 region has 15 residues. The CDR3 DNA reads TGTGCCTGCAGCGACGCTGACGCGAACCAAGAGACCCAGTACTTC. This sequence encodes CACSDADANQETQYF.